Detailed here is one TCR beta chain. The source of the sample is a study of blood T cells in healthy people across ages. Through a sample-barcoded 5' primer and a J-beta primer mix, a second PCR was run for 7 to 11 cycles. Unique molecular identifiers of 12 random nucleotides labeled each cDNA. TCRdb re-analysed the 5' RACE reads in MiXCR, keeping a single row per CDR3 protein. The table shows about 650,000 distinct CDR3 sequences, with around 52% occurring only once. This CDR3 region has 15 residues. V gave up 1 base and J gave up 5 bases, with 15 bases separating them. CDR1 is KGHSH and CDR2 is LQKENI in the germline V gene.

This receptor was taken from a woman older than 75 in good health. Specimen: blood. The chain recombines TRBV18 with TRBJ2-7, with D perhaps TRBD1 (5 bases). The CDR3 spells CASSPQRQGSNEQYF. CDR3 DNA: TGTGCCAGCTCACCACAACGGCAGGGCTCTAACGAGCAGTACTTC.